This TCR beta chain appears in the sequencing data of a study of human T cells and chemical hapten exposure. Study-wide context: Per-sample TCR yields varied mainly from small pooled library volume differences.

Time point meaning: pre-sensitization, week 0. Treatment here: therapeutic diphenylcyclopropenone sensitization with weekly scalp DPC. RNA extraction used unfractionated whole blood as the source of total RNA. CDR3 size: 15 residues. The germline CDR1 and CDR2 sequences are MNHNY and SVGAGI (reference sequence). This clonotype was found many times. Germline is not matched at one junction end, which may reflect a read error. For the library, individual cDNA molecules each received unique molecular identifiers. Authors' analysis steps: Across samples, TCR counts had a median of about 88,000 and ranged from roughly 23,224 to 690,600. TCRdb itself ran the RACE reads through MiXCR, one entry per CDR3 protein. TCRdb, not the authors, supplied the V and J calls. The data contain 84,000 or so distinct CDR3 sequences, about 8.5% of them singletons.

The source was whole blood, collected in connection with sensitization to the hapten diphenylcyclopropenone (DPC). The clonotype comes from a man aged 35 to 55 with alopecia areata. Some clones in this sample may be carry-over from other donors' samples. The V gene is TRBV6-6, the J gene TRBJ2-5; TRBD1 aligns across 7 bases. The CDR3 loop is CASIYSGTVQETQYF. CDR3 nucleotides: TGTGCCAGCATTTACTCCGGGACAGTGCAAGAGACCCAGTACTTC.